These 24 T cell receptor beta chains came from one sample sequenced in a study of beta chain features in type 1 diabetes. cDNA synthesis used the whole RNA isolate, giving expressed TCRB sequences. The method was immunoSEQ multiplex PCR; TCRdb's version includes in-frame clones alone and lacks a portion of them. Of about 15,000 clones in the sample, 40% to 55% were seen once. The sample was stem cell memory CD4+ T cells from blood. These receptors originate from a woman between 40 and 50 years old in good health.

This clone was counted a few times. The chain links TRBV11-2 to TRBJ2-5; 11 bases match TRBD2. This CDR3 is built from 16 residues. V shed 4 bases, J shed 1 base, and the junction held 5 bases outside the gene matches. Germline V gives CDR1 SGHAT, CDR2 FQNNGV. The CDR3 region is CASSSTLAGGQETQYF. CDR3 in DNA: TGTGCCAGCAGCTCAACCCTAGCGGGGGGCCAAGAGACCCAGTACTTC.

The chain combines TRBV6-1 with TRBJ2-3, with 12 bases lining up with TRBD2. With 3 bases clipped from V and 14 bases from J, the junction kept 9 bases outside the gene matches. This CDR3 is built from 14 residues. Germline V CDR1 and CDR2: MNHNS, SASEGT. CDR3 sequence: CASSDGPSGGAAYF. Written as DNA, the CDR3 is TGTGCCAGCAGTGATGGGCCTAGCGGGGGGGCCGCGTATTTT.

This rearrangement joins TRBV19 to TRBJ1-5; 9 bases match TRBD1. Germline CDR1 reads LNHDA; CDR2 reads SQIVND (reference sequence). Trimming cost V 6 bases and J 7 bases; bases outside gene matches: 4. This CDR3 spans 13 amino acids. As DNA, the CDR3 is TGTGCCAGTAGCGGACAGGGGCGCCAGCCCCAGCATTTT. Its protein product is CASSGQGRQPQHF.

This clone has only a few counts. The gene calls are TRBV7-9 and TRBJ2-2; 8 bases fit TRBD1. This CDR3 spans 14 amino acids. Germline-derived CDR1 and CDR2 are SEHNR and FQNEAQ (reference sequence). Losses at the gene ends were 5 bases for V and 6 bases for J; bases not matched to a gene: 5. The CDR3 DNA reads TGTGCCAGCAGCACGGGACAGGCCCCCGGGGAGCTGTTTTTT. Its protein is CASSTGQAPGELFF.

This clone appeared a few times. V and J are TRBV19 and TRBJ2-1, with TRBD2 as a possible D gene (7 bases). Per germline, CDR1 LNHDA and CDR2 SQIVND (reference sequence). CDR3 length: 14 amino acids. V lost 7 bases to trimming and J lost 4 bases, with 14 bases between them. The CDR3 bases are TGTGCCAGTACCCCTCGGGGGGCGTACAATGAGCAGTTCTTC. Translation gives CASTPRGAYNEQFF.

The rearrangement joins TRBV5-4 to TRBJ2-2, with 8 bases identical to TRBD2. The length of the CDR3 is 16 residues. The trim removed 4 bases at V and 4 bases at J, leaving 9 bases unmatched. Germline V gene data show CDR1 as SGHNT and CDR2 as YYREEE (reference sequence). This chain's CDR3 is CASSHGRARSTGELFF. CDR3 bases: TGTGCCAGCAGCCACGGGAGGGCTCGGAGCACCGGGGAGCTGTTTTTT.

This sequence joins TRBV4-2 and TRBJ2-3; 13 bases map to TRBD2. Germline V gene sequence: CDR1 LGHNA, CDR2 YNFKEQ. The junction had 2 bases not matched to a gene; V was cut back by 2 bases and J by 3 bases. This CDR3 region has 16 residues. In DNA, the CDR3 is TGTGCCAGCAGCCAACGACTAGCGGGGGGTACAGATACGCAGTATTTT. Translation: CASSQRLAGGTDTQYF.

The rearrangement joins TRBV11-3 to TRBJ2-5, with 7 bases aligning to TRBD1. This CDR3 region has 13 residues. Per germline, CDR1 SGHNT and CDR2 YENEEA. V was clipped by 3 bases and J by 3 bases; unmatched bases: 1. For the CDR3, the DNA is TGTGCCAGCAGCTTTACAGGGGAAGAGACCCAGTACTTC. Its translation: CASSFTGEETQYF.

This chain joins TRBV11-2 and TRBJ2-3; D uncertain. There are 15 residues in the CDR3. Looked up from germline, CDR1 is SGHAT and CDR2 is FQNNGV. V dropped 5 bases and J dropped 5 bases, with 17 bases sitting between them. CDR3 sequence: CASSRGWALGDTQYF. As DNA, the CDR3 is TGTGCCAGCAGCCGTGGTTGGGCCCTCGGAGATACGCAGTATTTT.

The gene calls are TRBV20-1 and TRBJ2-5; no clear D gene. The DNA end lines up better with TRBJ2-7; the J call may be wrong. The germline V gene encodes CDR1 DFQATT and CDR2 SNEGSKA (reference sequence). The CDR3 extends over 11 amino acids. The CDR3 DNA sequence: TGCAGTGCTAGGGAGACCTACGAGCAGTACTTC. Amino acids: CSARETYEQYF.

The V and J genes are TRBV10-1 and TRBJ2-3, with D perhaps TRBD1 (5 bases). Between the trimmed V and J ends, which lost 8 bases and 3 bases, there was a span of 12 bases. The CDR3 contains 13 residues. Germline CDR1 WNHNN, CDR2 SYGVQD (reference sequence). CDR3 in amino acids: CASGESGTDTQYF. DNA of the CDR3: TGCGCCAGCGGGGAATCAGGGACAGATACGCAGTATTTT.

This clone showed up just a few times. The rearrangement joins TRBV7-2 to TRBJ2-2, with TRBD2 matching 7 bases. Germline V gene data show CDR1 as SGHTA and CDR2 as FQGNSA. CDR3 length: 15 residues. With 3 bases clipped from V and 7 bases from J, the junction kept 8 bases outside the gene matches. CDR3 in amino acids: CASSFGGTRGGELFF. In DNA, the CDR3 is TGTGCCAGCAGCTTCGGGGGGACTCGGGGCGGGGAGCTGTTTTTT.

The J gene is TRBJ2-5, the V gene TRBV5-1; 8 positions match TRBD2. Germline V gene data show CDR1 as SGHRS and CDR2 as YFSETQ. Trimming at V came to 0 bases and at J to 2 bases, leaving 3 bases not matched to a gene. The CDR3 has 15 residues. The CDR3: CASSLGAGEQETQYF. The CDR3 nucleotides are TGCGCCAGCAGCTTGGGAGCGGGGGAGCAAGAGACCCAGTACTTC.

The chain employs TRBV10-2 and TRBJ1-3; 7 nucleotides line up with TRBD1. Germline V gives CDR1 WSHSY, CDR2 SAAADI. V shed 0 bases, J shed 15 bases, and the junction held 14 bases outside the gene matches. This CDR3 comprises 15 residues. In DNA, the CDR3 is TGCGCCAGCAGTGAGTCTGACAGGGCCGTAAATTTGAGATATTTT. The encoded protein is CASSESDRAVNLRYF.

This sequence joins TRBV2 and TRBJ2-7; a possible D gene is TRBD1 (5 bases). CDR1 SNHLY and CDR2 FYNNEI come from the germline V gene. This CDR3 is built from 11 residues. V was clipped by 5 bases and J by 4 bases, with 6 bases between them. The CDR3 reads CASSQGYEQYF. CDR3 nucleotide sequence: TGTGCCAGCAGTCAGGGATACGAGCAGTACTTC.

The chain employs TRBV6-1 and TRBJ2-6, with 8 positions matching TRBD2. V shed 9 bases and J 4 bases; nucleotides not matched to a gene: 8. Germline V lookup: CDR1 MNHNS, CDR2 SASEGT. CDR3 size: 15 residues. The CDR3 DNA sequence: TGTGCCAGTCACGGGGGGGGTCTGGGGGCCAACGTCCTGACTTTC. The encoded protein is CASHGGGLGANVLTF.

In DNA form, the CDR3 reads TGTGCCAGCAACCCATCGGTAAACACTGAAGCTTTCTTT. This gives the protein CASNPSVNTEAFF. The V gene is TRBV7-9, the J gene TRBJ1-1; D is unclear. Germline V gene lookup returns CDR1 SEHNR and CDR2 FQNEAQ (reference sequence). The CDR3 is made up of 13 amino acids. Trimming left V 7 bases short and J 2 bases short, with 11 bases between.

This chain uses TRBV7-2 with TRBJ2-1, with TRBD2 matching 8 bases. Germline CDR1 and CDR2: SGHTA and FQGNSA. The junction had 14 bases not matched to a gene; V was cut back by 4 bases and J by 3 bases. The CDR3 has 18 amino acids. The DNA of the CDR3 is TGTGCCAGCAGCTCCCCACAATCGGTAGCGGGGATCTACAATGAGCAGTTCTTC. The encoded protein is CASSSPQSVAGIYNEQFF.

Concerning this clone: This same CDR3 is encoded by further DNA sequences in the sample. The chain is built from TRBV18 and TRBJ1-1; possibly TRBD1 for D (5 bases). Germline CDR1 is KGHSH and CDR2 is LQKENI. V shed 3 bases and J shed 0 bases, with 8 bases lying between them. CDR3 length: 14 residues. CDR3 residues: CASSPQGMNTEAFF. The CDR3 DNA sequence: TGTGCCAGCTCACCGCAGGGAATGAACACTGAAGCTTTCTTT.

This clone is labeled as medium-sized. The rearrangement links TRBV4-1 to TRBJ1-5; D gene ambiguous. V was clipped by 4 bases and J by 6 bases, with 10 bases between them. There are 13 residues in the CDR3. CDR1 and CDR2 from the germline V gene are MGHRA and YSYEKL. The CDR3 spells CASSLSGSQPQHF. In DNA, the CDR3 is TGCGCCAGCAGCCTATCGGGGAGTCAGCCCCAGCATTTT.

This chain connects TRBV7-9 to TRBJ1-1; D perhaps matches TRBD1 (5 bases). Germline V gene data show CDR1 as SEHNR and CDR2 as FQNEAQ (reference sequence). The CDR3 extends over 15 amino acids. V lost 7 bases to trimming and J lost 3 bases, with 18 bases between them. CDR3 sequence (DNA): TGTGCCAGCACCCTAGGGGTCGAAGGGTACACTGAAGCTTTCTTT. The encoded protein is CASTLGVEGYTEAFF. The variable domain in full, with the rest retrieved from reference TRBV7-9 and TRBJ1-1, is DTGVSQNPRHKITKRGQNVTFRCDPISEHNRLYWYRQTLGQGPEFLTYFQNEAQLEKSRLLSDRFSAERPKGSFSTLEIQRTEQGDSAMYLCASTLGVEGYTEAFFGQGTRLTVV.

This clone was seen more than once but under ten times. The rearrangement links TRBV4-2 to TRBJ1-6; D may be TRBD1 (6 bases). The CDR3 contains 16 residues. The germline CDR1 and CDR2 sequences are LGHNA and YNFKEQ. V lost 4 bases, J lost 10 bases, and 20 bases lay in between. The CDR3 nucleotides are TGTGCCAGCAGCCCCGGGGGGGCAGGGACTTACTCACCCCTCCACTTT. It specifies CASSPGGAGTYSPLHF.

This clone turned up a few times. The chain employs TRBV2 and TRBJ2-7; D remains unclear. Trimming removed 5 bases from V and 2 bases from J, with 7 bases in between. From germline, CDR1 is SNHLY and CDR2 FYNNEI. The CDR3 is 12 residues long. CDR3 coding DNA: TGTGCCAGCAGTTTTAGAGCCTACGAGCAGTACTTC. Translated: CASSFRAYEQYF.

CDR3 region: CASSPPGRGRHTGELFF. CDR3 nucleotides: TGTGCCAGTAGCCCGCCCGGCAGGGGTAGACACACCGGGGAGCTGTTTTTT. The chain joins TRBV19 to TRBJ2-2; tentative D call: TRBD1 (6 bases). This CDR3 is 17 amino acids long. CDR1 is LNHDA, CDR2 SQIVND, per germline (reference sequence). Trimming removed 6 bases from V and 3 bases from J, with 20 bases in between. Full variable domain (rest looked up from reference TRBV19 and TRBJ2-2): DGGITQSPKYLFRKEGQNVTLSCEQNLNHDAMYWYRQDPGQGLRLIYYSQIVNDFQKGDIAEGYSVSREKKESFPLTVTSAQKNPTAFYLCASSPPGRGRHTGELFFGEGSRLTVL.